These T cell receptor beta chains were read from a single sample in a study of shared clonotypes between healthy human individuals. Assay: immunoSEQ multiplex PCR; the TCRdb copy retains only in-frame clones and omits some. Found here are some 92,000 clones, less than 50% of them singletons; the top ten hold over 13%. The sequencing sample was made of PBMCs. The receptors were sampled from a woman in her thirties or forties in good health. Some clones in this sample may be carry-over from other donors' samples. Both conserved end residues are part of each CDR3. D genes are given only for firm matches. Not all rows give a size; the values are once, few, many and, for expanded clones, a class.

v_gene	d_gene	abundance	j_gene	CDR3nt	CDR3aa
TRBV30	.	.	TRBJ2-6	TGTGCCTGGAGTGCCGACGCCGGGGCCAACGTCCTGACTTTC	CAWSADAGANVLTF
TRBV30	.	.	TRBJ2-7	TGTGCCTGGAGTGTCCTCCCCACTGGCCGCAGTCGGGACGAGCAGTACTTC	CAWSVLPTGRSRDEQYF
TRBV5-1	.	many	TRBJ2-1	TGCGCCAGCAGCTTGGGCAGAAACAATGAGCAGTTCTTC	CASSLGRNNEQFF
TRBV10-3	TRBD2	many	TRBJ2-3	TGTGCCATCAGTGAGAAGGGACTAGCGGGAGGGACAGATACGCAGTATTTT	CAISEKGLAGGTDTQYF
TRBV4-2	.	.	TRBJ2-1	TGTGCCAGCAGCGACATAGCGGAGGGCGCTTACAATGAGCAGTTCTTC	CASSDIAEGAYNEQFF
TRBV4-1	.	medium-sized	TRBJ2-7	TGCGCCAGCAGCCAACTAGTGGGGTACGAGCAGTACTTC	CASSQLVGYEQYF
TRBV7-3	TRBD2	.	TRBJ2-5	TGTGCCAGCAGATTGAAATCCGGGACTAGCGGTACAGAGACCCAGTACTTC	CASRLKSGTSGTETQYF
TRBV7-9	TRBD2	.	TRBJ2-7	TGTGCCAGCAGTCACATAGCGGGAGGTCACGAGCAGTACTTC	CASSHIAGGHEQYF
TRBV30	.	once	TRBJ1-1	TGTGCCTGGAGAGGGTTGAACACTGAAGCTTTCTTT	CAWRGLNTEAFF
TRBV5-6	TRBD1	.	TRBJ1-4	TGTGCCAGCAGCCCTCGACAGGGCGCAACTAATGAAAAACTGTTTTTT	CASSPRQGATNEKLFF
TRBV6-5	.	.	TRBJ1-5	TGTGCCAGCAGTGCCAGGGGCAATCAGCCCCAGCATTTT	CASSARGNQPQHF
TRBV11-1	.	.	TRBJ2-5	TGTGCCAGCAGCTCACAGTCGACAGTAGAAGAGACCCAGTACTTC	CASSSQSTVEETQYF
TRBV28	TRBD2	.	TRBJ2-2	TGTGCCAGCAGAACCGGGACTAGCGGATACACCGGGGAGCTGTTTTTT	CASRTGTSGYTGELFF
TRBV5-1	.	medium-sized	TRBJ2-7	TGCGCCAGCATGCTGCGGGGTGGCTACGAGCAGTACTTC	CASMLRGGYEQYF
TRBV7-3	.	.	TRBJ2-5	TGTGCCAGCAGCTTCACTGGCGGGGAGGCCCAGTACTTC	CASSFTGGEAQYF
TRBV7-8	.	.	TRBJ2-1	TGTGCCAGCAGGACTACCGGTGGAGTTAATGAGCAGTTCTTC	CASRTTGGVNEQFF
TRBV29-1	TRBD1	few	TRBJ2-5	TGCAGCGCTGGGACAGCCCAAGAGACCCAATACTTC	CSAGTAQETQYF
TRBV6-4	.	few	TRBJ2-1	TGTGCCAGCAGTGAGGACTCCTACAATGAGCAGTTCTTC	CASSEDSYNEQFF
TRBV15	TRBD2	.	TRBJ2-2	TGTGCCACCAGCAGAGACCCCTCCTCTGCGGGACTACGAAACACCGGGGAGCTGTTTTTT	CATSRDPSSAGLRNTGELFF
TRBV28	.	many	TRBJ2-7	TGTGCCAGCGGGATCGGGGTGGCCTACGAGCAGTACTTC	CASGIGVAYEQYF
TRBV28	.	.	TRBJ2-1	TGTGCCAGCAGTTACTCCTACAATGAGCAGTTCTTC	CASSYSYNEQFF
TRBV7-9	TRBD2	.	TRBJ2-1	TGTGCCAGCAGCCAAGATGGGGGGTTAGCGGGAGGGTACAATGAGCAGTTCTTC	CASSQDGGLAGGYNEQFF
TRBV6-1	TRBD1	.	TRBJ2-5	TGTGCCAGCAGTGAGGACAGGGGAACTCTGGAGGCCCAGTACTTC	CASSEDRGTLEAQYF
TRBV5-1	TRBD1	many	TRBJ2-7	TGCGCCAGCAGCCCAATACCGGGACAGGGGGGCAACGAGCAGTACTTC	CASSPIPGQGGNEQYF
TRBV27	TRBD2	.	TRBJ2-7	TGTGCCAGCAGTTCCTGGACTAGCGGTGGCATCTACGAGCAGTACTTC	CASSSWTSGGIYEQYF
TRBV30	.	once	TRBJ2-7	TGTACCTCGCCGGAACCGTCCATCTACGAGCAGTGCTTC	CTSPEPSIYEQCF
TRBV29-1	TRBD2	.	TRBJ2-1	TGCAGCGTCGGTACCAGCGGGGACTACAATGAGCAGTTCTTC	CSVGTSGDYNEQFF
TRBV5-1	TRBD2	.	TRBJ2-1	TGCGCCAGCAGCTTGTTTGTGGGAGGGTCCGGTGAGCAGTTCTTC	CASSLFVGGSGEQFF
TRBV30	TRBD1	.	TRBJ2-5	TGTGCCTGGAGCGCCGGGACAGGTAACCTAGAGCAGTACTTC	CAWSAGTGNLEQYF
TRBV7-9	.	.	TRBJ2-5	TGTGCCAGCAGGACTAAATGTTTCTACGGGCAGTACTTC	CASRTKCFYGQYF
TRBV15	.	.	TRBJ1-1	TGTGCCACCAGCAGAGTCCGGACCATGAACACTGAAGCTTTCTTT	CATSRVRTMNTEAFF
TRBV29-1	.	few	TRBJ1-2	TGCAGCGGATGGACTAACTATGGCTACACCTTC	CSGWTNYGYTF
TRBV29-1	.	.	TRBJ1-1	TGCAGCGCCCCAGCGCGGAGGGGGGGCACTGAAGCTTTCTTT	CSAPARRGGTEAFF